The next 3 T cell receptor beta chains were all read from a single sample in a study of blood T cells in healthy people across ages. Alongside a J-beta primer mix, a sample-barcoded 5' primer served in a second PCR lasting about 7 to 12 cycles. TCRdb independently ran MiXCR on the 5' RACE reads; one entry per CDR3 protein. The sample carries hundreds of thousands of distinct CDR3 sequences, around 30% recorded once. Sequencing was carried out using blood. The receptors stem from an elderly woman in good health.

This clonotype was seen ten or more times. The chain employs TRBV5-1 and TRBJ2-5, with 8 bases that match TRBD1. V was clipped by 2 bases and J by 7 bases; unmatched bases: 13. CDR3 length equals 16 residues. CDR1 and CDR2 from the germline V gene are SGHRS and YFSETQ. The CDR3 DNA reads TGCGCCAGCAGCTTACACCCTGGGACAGGCACCGGGACCCAGTACTTC. Translating it yields CASSLHPGTGTGTQYF.

Points on this clonotype: A much bigger clone sits one base away, suggesting this may be a read error. V usage is TRBV7-9 and J usage is TRBJ2-7, with 11 bases fitting TRBD2. V gave up 9 bases and J gave up 10 bases; unmatched junction bases: 17. The germline gives CDR1 SEHNR, CDR2 FQNEAQ (reference sequence). The CDR3 consists of 15 residues. DNA of the CDR3: TGTGCCAGTAGCCGGAGACTAGCGGGGCAAGAGATCCAGTACTTC. Translated, it gives CASSRRLAGQEIQYF. Together with reference TRBV7-9 and TRBJ2-7, the CDR3 gives the full variable domain: DTGVSQNPRHKITKRGQNVTFRCDPISEHNRLYWYRQTLGQGPEFLTYFQNEAQLEKSRLLSDRFSAERPKGSFSTLEIQRTEQGDSAMYLCASSRRLAGQEIQYFGPGTRLTVT.

The chain couples TRBV20-1 to TRBJ2-1, with 7 bases aligning to TRBD1. The better agreement between TRBJ2-7 and the DNA end casts doubt on the J call. CDR1 DFQATT and CDR2 SNEGSKA come from the germline V gene (reference sequence). The CDR3 totals 12 residues. The CDR3 sequence is CSAGGQYNEQYF. CDR3 nucleotides: TGCAGTGCTGGGGGACAGTACAATGAGCAGTACTTC.